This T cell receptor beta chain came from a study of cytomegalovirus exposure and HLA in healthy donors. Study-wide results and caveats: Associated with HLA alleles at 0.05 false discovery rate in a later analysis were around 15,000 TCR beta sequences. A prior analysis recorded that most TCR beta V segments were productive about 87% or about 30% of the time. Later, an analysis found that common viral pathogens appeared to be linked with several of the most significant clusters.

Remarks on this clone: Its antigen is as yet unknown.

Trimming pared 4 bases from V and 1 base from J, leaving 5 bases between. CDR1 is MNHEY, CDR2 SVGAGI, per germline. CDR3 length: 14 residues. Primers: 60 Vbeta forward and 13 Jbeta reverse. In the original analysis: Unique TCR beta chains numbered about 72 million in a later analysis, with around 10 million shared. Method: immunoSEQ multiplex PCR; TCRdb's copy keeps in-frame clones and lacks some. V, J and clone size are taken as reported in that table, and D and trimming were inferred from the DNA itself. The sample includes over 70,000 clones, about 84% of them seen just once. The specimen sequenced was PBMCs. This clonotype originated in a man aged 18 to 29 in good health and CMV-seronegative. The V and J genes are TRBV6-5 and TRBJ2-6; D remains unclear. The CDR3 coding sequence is TGTGCCAGCAGTTCAGGATCTGGGGCCAACGTCCTGACTTTC. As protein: CASSSGSGANVLTF.